These T cell receptor beta chains were read from a single sample in a study of cytomegalovirus exposure and HLA in healthy donors. Data came from immunoSEQ multiplex PCR; TCRdb stores just in-frame clones and leaves some out. The sample contains around 70,000 clones, around 95% of which appear only once. Sequenced material: PBMCs. The receptors come from a woman aged 18-29 years in good health and CMV-seropositive. The CDR3 runs from the conserved cysteine through the conserved F or W. D genes are given only for firm matches. Only part of the rows carry a size: once, few, many, or a class if the clone is expanded.

TRBV29-1	TRBJ1-3	.	.	CSVVDGRGNTIYF	TGCAGCGTGGTGGACGGGAGGGGAAACACCATATATTTT
TRBV18	TRBJ2-3	.	TRBD2	CASSLPTSGSRDTQYF	TGTGCCAGCTCACTACCAACTAGCGGGAGTCGAGATACGCAGTATTTT
TRBV27	TRBJ2-4	.	.	CASSPLAGPSNIQYF	TGTGCCAGCAGCCCCTTGGCGGGCCCTAGTAACATTCAGTACTTC
TRBV9	TRBJ1-1	.	TRBD1	CASSGWRGLGFNTEAFF	TGTGCCAGCAGCGGATGGAGGGGGCTTGGATTCAACACTGAAGCTTTCTTT
TRBV19	TRBJ2-3	once	TRBD1	CASSMYGTGGTDTQYF	TGTGCCAGTAGTATGTACGGGACAGGGGGCACAGATACGCAGTATTTT
TRBV4-2	TRBJ2-7	.	.	CASSSPGVGAVYEQYF	TGTGCCAGCAGCTCGCCCGGGGTGGGGGCGGTTTACGAGCAGTACTTC
TRBV9	TRBJ2-7	.	TRBD1	CASSDRQGSEQYF	TGTGCCAGCAGCGATCGACAGGGGAGCGAGCAGTACTTC
TRBV14	TRBJ2-7	.	.	CASSQVEIPYEQYF	TGTGCCAGCAGCCAAGTAGAGATTCCCTACGAGCAGTACTTC
TRBV10-3	TRBJ2-2	.	TRBD2	CAIRRAGGPASTGELFF	TGTGCCATCAGAAGAGCGGGAGGGCCCGCTAGCACCGGGGAGCTGTTTTTT
TRBV29-1	TRBJ2-2	once	.	CSVDVSGSGTGELFF	TGCAGCGTTGACGTTTCGGGGTCGGGGACCGGGGAGCTGTTTTTT
TRBV9	TRBJ2-1	.	TRBD1	CASSAGQGAYNEQFF	TGTGCCAGCAGCGCGGGACAGGGGGCTTACAATGAGCAGTTCTTC
TRBV18	TRBJ1-1	.	TRBD1	CASSLIQGENTEAFF	TGTGCCAGCTCTCTTATACAGGGGGAGAACACTGAAGCTTTCTTT
TRBV2	TRBJ1-1	.	.	CASSGQGGTEAFF	TGTGCCAGCAGTGGTCAGGGTGGCACTGAAGCTTTCTTT
TRBV18	TRBJ1-2	.	.	CASSPFDRIVYGYTF	TGTGCCAGCTCACCTTTCGACAGGATCGTCTATGGCTACACCTTC
TRBV7-7	TRBJ2-5	.	.	CASSLGAGPQETQYF	TGTGCCAGCAGCTTAGGGGCAGGGCCTCAAGAGACCCAGTACTTC
TRBV18	TRBJ1-2	.	.	CASSPTDNYGYTF	TGTGCCAGCTCACCTACAGATAACTATGGCTACACCTTC